A selection of T cell receptor beta chains follows, all from one sample in a study of T cell responses to AZD1222 COVID-19 vaccine. The method was immunoSEQ multiplex PCR; TCRdb's version includes in-frame clones alone and lacks a portion of them. The sample lists about 100,000 clones, about 86% seen once, with 1.2% to 1.5% in the top ten. The sample was peripheral blood, taken on day 0 of AZD1222 vaccination. The origin of the receptors is an adult in good health. CDR3s include the opening cysteine and the closing phenylalanine or tryptophan. A D gene is named only where the DNA matches it firmly. Expanded clones are given a class, and other clones once, few, many or no size at all.

TRBJ1-5 NA TRBV6-2/TRBV6-3 NA 17 TGTGCCAGCAGTTACCTCCTGGGTGCTGGGGGCAATCAGCCCCAGCATTTT CASSYLLGAGGNQPQHF
TRBJ2-1 TRBD2 TRBV7-3 NA 15 TGTGCCAGCAGCCTACTAGCGGGAGTTTACAATGAGCAGTTCTTC CASSLLAGVYNEQFF
TRBJ1-5 NA TRBV30 NA 13 TGTGCCTGGGACGGAAATAGCAATCAGCCCCAGCATTTT CAWDGNSNQPQHF
TRBJ1-6 TRBD1 TRBV19 NA 13 TGTAGGGGGGACAGCAGTTATAATTCACCCCTCCACTTT CRGDSSYNSPLHF
TRBJ2-1 TRBD2 TRBV9 few 16 TGTGCCAGCAGCACGGGGACTAGCGGGAGGGCCAATGAGCAGTTCTTC CASSTGTSGRANEQFF
TRBJ1-2 NA TRBV27 NA 15 TGTGCCAGCACCCTGACAGGCGCACTCCCAATTGGCTACACCTTC CASTLTGALPIGYTF
TRBJ2-3 NA TRBV4-3 NA 14 TGCGCCAGCAGCCAAGATTCATATGGGGATACGCAGTATTTT CASSQDSYGDTQYF
TRBJ1-1 NA TRBV29-1 NA 13 TGCAGCGTATTTGGAGAAGCGAACACTGAAGCTTTCTTT CSVFGEANTEAFF
TRBJ2-2 NA TRBV30 NA 15 TGTGCCTGGGGAGTGGGGGCGGCCCTCGCCGGGGAGCTGTTTTTT CAWGVGAALAGELFF
TRBJ2-3 TRBD2 TRBV18 NA 16 TGTGCCAGCTCACCAACGGGAGGACTTCCCACAGATACGCAGTATTTT CASSPTGGLPTDTQYF
TRBJ1-6 NA TRBV4-2 NA 17 TGTGCCAGCAGCCAACAGGACCCGGTTGTTCTACGGTCACCCCTCCACTTT CASSQQDPVVLRSPLHF
TRBJ1-1 NA TRBV11-2 NA 12 TGTGCCAGCAGCTTAATGAACACTGAAGCTTTCTTT CASSLMNTEAFF
TRBJ2-5 TRBD1 TRBV28 NA 17 TGTGCCAGCAGTTTAGGGGCCGGGACAGGGTTGAAAGAGACCCAGTACTTC CASSLGAGTGLKETQYF
TRBJ1-4 NA TRBV9 few 14 TGTGCCAGCAGCCTTTCCGGGTGGGGAGAAAAACTGTTTTTT CASSLSGWGEKLFF
TRBJ2-3 NA TRBV10-3 NA 11 TGTGCCATCAGGTCCCGGGATACGCAGTATTTT CAIRSRDTQYF
TRBJ2-7 NA TRBV19 NA 14 TGTGCCAGTAGTGCGGCGGCCAGTTCCTACGAGCAGTACTTC CASSAAASSYEQYF
TRBJ1-2 NA TRBV29-1 NA 11 TGCAGCGTCGGGGATGTGGATGGCTACACCTTC CSVGDVDGYTF
TRBJ1-1 NA TRBV28 NA 13 TGTGCCAGCAGTTGGGGAAAGTTCTCTGAAGCTTTCTTT CASSWGKFSEAFF
TRBJ2-2 NA TRBV30 NA 16 TGTGCCTGGACGAGGGCAGGGAAATTTAACACCGGGGAGCTGTTTTTT CAWTRAGKFNTGELFF
TRBJ2-4 TRBD2 TRBV7-2 NA 18 TGTGCCAGCAGCTTACGGACTAGCGGGGCCCTAGCCAAAAACATTCAGTACTTC CASSLRTSGALAKNIQYF
TRBJ1-5 TRBD1 TRBV6-2/TRBV6-3 NA 16 TGTGCCAGCAGTGCCCAGACAGGGGCTATCAATCAGCCCCAGCATTTT CASSAQTGAINQPQHF
TRBJ2-1 TRBD2 TRBV7-2 NA 17 TGTGCCAGCAGCTTAGGCGGTAGCGGGGTCATATACAATGAGCAGTTCTTC CASSLGGSGVIYNEQFF
TRBJ2-7 TRBD1 TRBV19 NA 14 TGTGCCAGTAGCGGACAGGGCTTTGAGGGCGAGCAGTACTTC CASSGQGFEGEQYF
TRBJ1-1 NA TRBV7-9 NA 16 TGTGCCAGCACCAAGTGGGGGGGGCGCGGGAACACTGAAGCTTTCTTT CASTKWGGRGNTEAFF